Listed here are 15 T cell receptor beta chains from one sample, sequenced in a study of Ad26.COV2.S vaccination and SARS-CoV-2 variants. Documented treatment: approximately 18 received Ad26.COV2.S at low or high dose, single or two shots; 5 received placebo; per-sample allocation not given. Samples came from day 63 after the first vaccine or placebo injection. Assay used: immunoSEQ multiplex PCR; TCRdb lists only in-frame clones, some missing. In the table there are 350,000 to 550,000 clones, nearly 90% of which are singletons. The specimen was peripheral blood, collected in a trial of Ad26.COV2.S vaccine versus placebo. The origin of the receptors is a person aged 18-60 years who received the Ad26.COV2.S COVID-19 vaccine or a placebo.

The chain employs TRBV10-3 and TRBJ2-3; a weak D match, TRBD1 (6 bases). V was trimmed by 7 bases and J by 0 bases, leaving 17 bases between them. Germline V gene sequence: CDR1 ENHRY, CDR2 SYGVKD. The CDR3 length is 16 residues. The CDR3 protein is CAINPGHLTSTDTQYF. CDR3 nucleotide sequence: TGTGCCATCAACCCGGGACATCTAACTAGCACAGATACGCAGTATTTT.

The chain combines TRBV2 with TRBJ1-5; D is unresolved. The germline CDR1 and CDR2 sequences are SNHLY and FYNNEI. The CDR3 covers 13 residues. The ends were cut back, 3 bases at V and 4 bases at J, with 7 bases in the middle. CDR3 DNA sequence: TGTGCCAGCAGTGACGGATTTAATCAGCCCCAGCATTTT. It codes for CASSDGFNQPQHF.

The chain uses TRBV9 and TRBJ1-4; D ambiguous. Trimming cost V 3 bases and J 8 bases, with 17 bases left between them. The CDR3 covers 15 residues. Germline assignment: CDR1 SGDLS and CDR2 YYNGEE. CDR3 loop: CASSDFTASTEKLFF. CDR3 bases: TGTGCCAGCAGCGATTTCACAGCTTCAACCGAAAAACTGTTTTTT.

The rearrangement uses TRBV4-2 and TRBJ1-2, with 7 bases lining up with TRBD1. This CDR3 has 14 amino acids. V shed 0 bases and J 5 bases; nucleotides not matched to a gene: 3. Germline V gene sequence: CDR1 LGHNA, CDR2 YNFKEQ. In DNA form, the CDR3 reads TGTGCCAGCAGCCAAGATCAACAGGGGTATGGCTACACCTTC. This encodes CASSQDQQGYGYTF.

The gene calls are TRBV5-4 and TRBJ2-1; possibly TRBD1 or TRBD2 for D (5 bases each). The CDR3 runs to 14 residues. Trimming removed 4 bases from V and 4 bases from J, with 12 bases in between. Germline V gene data show CDR1 as SGHNT and CDR2 as YYREEE (reference sequence). For the CDR3, the DNA is TGTGCCAGCAGCGCCCGGGGCGAATACAATGAGCAGTTCTTC. Translated, it gives CASSARGEYNEQFF. Together with reference TRBV5-4 and TRBJ2-1, the CDR3 gives the full variable domain: ETGVTQSPTHLIKTRGQQVTLRCSSQSGHNTVSWYQQALGQGPQFIFQYYREEENGRGNFPPRFSGLQFPNYSSELNVNALELDDSALYLCASSARGEYNEQFFGPGTRLTVL.

For the CDR3, the DNA is TGTGCCAGCAGCCACTCGAACTATGGCTACACCTTC. Amino acids: CASSHSNYGYTF. The chain couples TRBV3-1 (or the pseudogene TRBV3-2) to TRBJ1-2, with D unresolved. Between the trimmed V and J ends, which lost 3 bases and 2 bases, there was a span of 4 bases. Looked up from germline, CDR1 is LGHDT and CDR2 is YNNKEL (reference sequence). The CDR3 covers 12 residues.

The genes are TRBV6-5 and TRBJ2-1; 9 bases are a match to TRBD2. CDR3 length: 14 amino acids. Germline V lookup: CDR1 MNHEY, CDR2 SVGAGI. Losses at the gene ends were 4 bases for V and 8 bases for J; bases not matched to a gene: 6. In nucleotides, the CDR3 is TGTGCCAGCAGTTTTGCGGGAGGGCCTGATGAGCAGTTCTTC. Translating it yields CASSFAGGPDEQFF.

This clone occurred once. This chain connects TRBV24-1 to TRBJ2-3, with D perhaps TRBD2 (5 bases). Germline loops: CDR1 KGHDR, CDR2 SFDVKD. V lost 4 bases and J 2 bases, leaving 6 bases between the germline ends. The CDR3 length is 13 residues. DNA for the CDR3: TGTGCCACCAGTGACGGGAACACAGATACGCAGTATTTT. Translating gives CATSDGNTDTQYF.

CDR3 nucleotides: TGCGCCAGCAGCCCACCTGACAGCACCTATGGCTACACCTTC. Translation: CASSPPDSTYGYTF. J is TRBJ1-2 and V is TRBV5-1, with a possible D match to TRBD1 (5 bases). Germline V gene data show CDR1 as SGHRS and CDR2 as YFSETQ. This CDR3 is 14 amino acids long. The V gene lost 4 bases and the J gene lost 4 bases, with 14 bases spanning the gap.

This chain joins TRBV5-1 and TRBJ2-1; the match to TRBD2 covers 9 bases. The CDR3 has 14 residues. Unmatched junction bases numbered 2, after V lost 2 bases and J lost 5 bases. Germline V gene data show CDR1 as SGHRS and CDR2 as YFSETQ. The CDR3 DNA is TGCGCCAGCAGCTTAGTAGCGGGAGACAATGAGCAGTTCTTC. Translated: CASSLVAGDNEQFF.

The chain employs TRBV12-3 or TRBV12-4 and TRBJ1-1; D not resolved. The CDR3 totals 13 residues. The V end was cut by 0 bases, the J end by 4 bases, with 6 bases between. The CDR3 coding sequence is TGTGCCAGCAGTTTAGCTTGGGGCACTGAAGCTTTCTTT. Its translation: CASSLAWGTEAFF.

This chain joins TRBV9 and TRBJ1-2, with D perhaps TRBD1 (6 bases). The germline V gene encodes CDR1 SGDLS and CDR2 YYNGEE. Trimming removed 0 bases from V and 7 bases from J, with 19 bases in between. This CDR3 has 16 residues. The CDR3, as DNA: TGTGCCAGCAGCGTAGCTGGGGGCGAAGGTCTCCTTGGCTACACCTTC. It is translated as CASSVAGGEGLLGYTF.

This chain connects TRBV7-9 to TRBJ1-1; D is unresolved. With 3 bases removed from V and 7 bases from J, the gap between germline ends came to 12 bases. The CDR3 is 13 amino acids. Germline loops: CDR1 SEHNR, CDR2 FQNEAQ (reference sequence). CDR3 in DNA: TGTGCCAGCAGCTTCTCCGCGGGGAATGAAGCTTTCTTT. Protein: CASSFSAGNEAFF. Based on the CDR3 plus reference TRBV7-9 and TRBJ1-1, the full variable domain is DTGVSQNPRHKITKRGQNVTFRCDPISEHNRLYWYRQTLGQGPEFLTYFQNEAQLEKSRLLSDRFSAERPKGSFSTLEIQRTEQGDSAMYLCASSFSAGNEAFFGQGTRLTVV.

In this sample, this clone turned up once. The V and J genes are TRBV5-1 and TRBJ2-3; D not certain. The CDR3 loop spans 13 amino acids. V was trimmed by 3 bases and J by 5 bases, leaving 10 bases between them. Germline V lookup: CDR1 SGHRS, CDR2 YFSETQ. CDR3 protein: CASSSPGLDTQYF. In DNA, the CDR3 is TGCGCCAGCAGCTCCCCAGGCTTAGATACGCAGTATTTT.

The genes are TRBV2 and TRBJ1-1, with D maybe TRBD1 (5 bases). The CDR3 spans 18 residues. Germline loops: CDR1 SNHLY, CDR2 FYNNEI. V gave up 3 bases and J gave up 1 base, with 21 bases separating them. The CDR3 region has the DNA TGTGCCAGCAGTGATTCCGTTTGGGTGAGACAGACGAACACTGAAGCTTTCTTT. Protein: CASSDSVWVRQTNTEAFF.